Presented here are 25 T cell receptor beta chains from one specimen sequenced in a study of beta chain features in type 1 diabetes. What was sequenced were expressed TCRB transcripts, since all of the isolated RNA had been reverse transcribed. The method was immunoSEQ multiplex PCR; TCRdb's version includes in-frame clones alone and lacks a portion of them. This table has a few hundred thousand clones, less than 30% appearing once. These receptors' targets are unknown. Overall study results and limits: TCRB CDR3 length was moderately but significantly reduced in all four CD4+ subsets of Type 1 diabetes patients.

What was sequenced was naive CD4+ T cells from blood. The source of these receptors is a woman in her twenties or thirties with type 1 diabetes.

Only a few counts were recorded for this clone. The V call is TRBV2, the J call TRBJ2-2; the D is unclear. The V gene's germline CDR1 is SNHLY and CDR2 FYNNEI. The V end lost 5 bases, the J end lost 1 base, and 14 bases lay between the germline ends. There are 16 residues in the CDR3. The CDR3 here is CASSLPGALNTGELFF. In DNA form, the CDR3 reads TGTGCCAGCAGTCTCCCCGGAGCGCTGAACACCGGGGAGCTGTTTTTT. The whole variable domain, remainder taken from reference TRBV2 and TRBJ2-2, is EPEVTQTPSHQVTQMGQEVILRCVPISNHLYFYWYRQILGQKVEFLVSFYNNEISEKSEIFDDQFSVERPDGSNFTLKIRSTKLEDSAMYFCASSLPGALNTGELFFGEGSRLTVL.

V is TRBV11-2 and J is TRBJ2-4; 14 bases are shared with TRBD2. In germline, CDR1 is SGHAT, CDR2 FQNNGV. V trimming: 5 bases; J trimming: 6 bases; junction bases outside the gene matches: 9. The CDR3 is made up of 17 amino acids. CDR3 loop: CASSPRLAGGLGNIQYF. CDR3 nucleotides: TGTGCCAGCAGCCCGAGACTAGCGGGAGGGTTGGGAAACATTCAGTACTTC.

This clone was seen a few times. V and J are TRBV15 and TRBJ2-2; the D gene is possibly TRBD2 (7 bases). The CDR3 has 16 residues. Germline V CDR1 and CDR2: LNHNV, YYDKDF (reference sequence). V was shortened by 0 bases and J by 6 bases, with 14 bases between the two germline ends. The CDR3 nucleotides are TGTGCCACCAGCAGAGATTCGGGGGGCCCGGCCGGGGAGCTGTTTTTT. Its protein product is CATSRDSGGPAGELFF.

V is TRBV4-2 and J is TRBJ2-5; 9 nucleotides match TRBD1. CDR1 and CDR2 from the germline V gene are LGHNA and YNFKEQ. The CDR3 runs to 14 residues. V lost 4 bases, J lost 2 bases, and 2 bases stayed unmatched. The CDR3 region has the DNA TGTGCCAGCAGCCCGGGGACAGGGCAAGAGACCCAGTACTTC. This gives the protein CASSPGTGQETQYF.

Here the CDR3 DNA reads TGTGCCTGGAGCCCCATAGACAATGAGCAGTTCTTC. Residues: CAWSPIDNEQFF. The chain combines TRBV30 with TRBJ2-1; the D is unclear. The V end lost 3 bases, the J end lost 5 bases, and 8 bases lay between the germline ends. Germline V gives CDR1 GTSNPN, CDR2 SVGIG (reference sequence). The CDR3 is 12 residues long.

This clone has a handful of counts. This chain uses TRBV28 with TRBJ2-7; D is possibly TRBD2 (5 bases). Deletions cut 5 bases from V and 5 bases from J, with 13 bases between. CDR3 length: 13 residues. Germline-derived CDR1 and CDR2 are MDHEN and SYDVKM. CDR3 coding DNA: TGTGCCAGCAGTCCGCCCGGGAAGAACGAGCAGTACTTC. Protein: CASSPPGKNEQYF. The entire variable domain, with the rest obtained from reference TRBV28 and TRBJ2-7, is as follows: DVKVTQSSRYLVKRTGEKVFLECVQDMDHENMFWYRQDPGLGLRLIYFSYDVKMKEKGDIPEGYSVSREKKERFSLILESASTNQTSMYLCASSPPGKNEQYFGPGTRLTVT.

The rearrangement uses TRBV29-1 and TRBJ2-2; D is ambiguous. V was clipped by 6 bases and J by 1 base, with 6 bases between them. The CDR3 is made up of 12 amino acids. Germline V gene sequence: CDR1 SQVTM, CDR2 ANQGSEA. CDR3 in DNA: TGCAGCGTACGGTGGAACACCGGGGAGCTGTTTTTT. Translating gives CSVRWNTGELFF.

There are a few counts of this clone. Other DNA variants within this sample encode the same CDR3. The chain uses TRBV9 and TRBJ2-7; possible D gene TRBD1, 5 bases. Germline assignment: CDR1 SGDLS and CDR2 YYNGEE. Trimming shortened V by 0 bases and J by 2 bases, and 9 bases separated the two germline ends. The CDR3 has 14 residues. Here the CDR3 reads CASSVGQGAYEQYF. CDR3 nucleotides: TGTGCCAGCAGCGTAGGGCAGGGCGCCTACGAGCAGTACTTC.

The chain recombines TRBV13 with TRBJ2-7, with 9 bases aligning to TRBD1. Per the germline V gene, CDR1 is PRHDT and CDR2 is FYEKMQ (reference sequence). This CDR3 contains 15 residues. Unmatched junction bases numbered 7, after V lost 5 bases and J lost 2 bases. Written as DNA, the CDR3 is TGTGCCAGCAGCGCCGGGACAGGGATTACCTACGAGCAGTACTTC. Amino acid sequence: CASSAGTGITYEQYF.

J is TRBJ2-7 and V is TRBV18; 7 nucleotides match TRBD1. Germline CDR1 is KGHSH and CDR2 is LQKENI. V dropped 4 bases and J dropped 0; count of bases not matched to a gene: 0. CDR3 size: 13 residues. The CDR3: CASSQGASYEQYF. DNA for the CDR3: TGTGCCAGCTCACAGGGGGCCTCCTACGAGCAGTACTTC. Full variable domain (rest looked up from reference TRBV18 and TRBJ2-7): NAGVMQNPRHLVRRRGQEARLRCSPMKGHSHVYWYRQLPEEGLKFMVYLQKENIIDESGMPKERFSAEFPKEGPSILRIQQVVRGDSAAYFCASSQGASYEQYFGPGTRLTVT.

The rearrangement joins TRBV9 to TRBJ2-1; 8 nucleotides line up with TRBD2. CDR1 and CDR2 from the germline V gene are SGDLS and YYNGEE. The CDR3 consists of 15 residues. V shed 2 bases, J shed 7 bases, and the junction held 8 bases outside the gene matches. CDR3 bases: TGTGCCAGCAGCGTTCCAGCGGGAGCAATTAATGAGCAGTTCTTC. Protein: CASSVPAGAINEQFF.

This chain joins TRBV10-3 and TRBJ1-2; D uncertain. The CDR3 consists of 12 residues. V was cut by 5 bases and J by 1 base, with 5 bases left in between. The germline CDR1 and CDR2 sequences are ENHRY and SYGVKD. CDR3 in DNA: TGTGCCATCAGTACTCTTAACTATGGCTACACCTTC. It encodes CAISTLNYGYTF.

The chain joins TRBV28 to TRBJ2-7; 11 bases are a match to TRBD1. Trimming cost V 5 bases and J 3 bases; bases outside gene matches: 6. The CDR3 consists of 15 residues. Germline V CDR1 and CDR2: MDHEN, SYDVKM. This CDR3 is CASSPSGQGVYEQYF. CDR3 nucleotides: TGTGCCAGCAGTCCTTCGGGACAGGGGGTCTACGAGCAGTACTTC.

This clone came up a few times. The genes are TRBV6-6 and TRBJ2-5; D is unclear. V shed 2 bases and J shed 5 bases, with 12 bases lying between them. Germline assignment: CDR1 MNHNY and CDR2 SVGAGI (reference sequence). The CDR3 extends over 14 amino acids. CDR3: CASSYPGTAETQYF. In nucleotides, the CDR3 is TGTGCCAGCAGTTACCCGGGTACGGCGGAGACCCAGTACTTC.

This clone turned up a few times. The chain is built from TRBV6-6 and TRBJ2-7, with a tentative D call TRBD2 (6 bases). The CDR3 extends over 15 amino acids. The germline V gene encodes CDR1 MNHNY and CDR2 SVGAGI (reference sequence). With 2 bases removed from V and 0 bases from J, the gap between germline ends came to 11 bases. The CDR3 sequence: CASSYGIGSSYEQYF. The CDR3 DNA sequence: TGTGCCAGCAGTTACGGGATCGGGAGCTCCTACGAGCAGTACTTC.

The chain combines TRBV28 with TRBJ2-4; no reliable D call. The CDR3 has 11 residues. V lost 2 bases to trimming and J lost 7 bases, with 3 bases between them. Germline lookup yields CDR1 MDHEN and CDR2 SYDVKM. CDR3 in amino acids: CASSLENIQYF. CDR3 nucleotide sequence: TGTGCCAGCAGTTTAGAGAACATTCAGTACTTC.

V usage is TRBV4-1 and J usage is TRBJ1-4, with 7 nucleotides matching TRBD1. The CDR3 is made up of 15 amino acids. Trimming took 0 bases from V and 8 from J; bases not matched to a gene: 6. The V gene's germline CDR1 is MGHRA and CDR2 YSYEKL. CDR3 coding DNA: TGCGCCAGCAGCCAAGATGACAGGGTTCAGGAAAAACTGTTTTTT. This sequence encodes CASSQDDRVQEKLFF.

This clone was detected only a few times. This rearrangement joins TRBV5-1 to TRBJ2-1; 15 nucleotides line up with TRBD2. The trim removed 3 bases at V and 1 base at J, leaving 8 bases unmatched. Germline CDR1 SGHRS, CDR2 YFSETQ. The CDR3 runs 19 residues. The DNA for the CDR3 is TGCGCCAGCAGCTCCTCGGGGACTAGCGGGGGGAGTTCCTACAATGAGCAGTTCTTC. It specifies CASSSSGTSGGSSYNEQFF.

CDR3 DNA: TGTGCCATCACTGTGGCTCAGGGAAGCACTGAAGCTTTCTTT. This translates into CAITVAQGSTEAFF. The chain has TRBV10-3 and TRBJ1-1, with D tentatively TRBD1 (5 bases). The germline V and J ends were trimmed by 7 bases and 4 bases, with 16 bases remaining between them. This CDR3 is built from 14 residues. Germline lookup yields CDR1 ENHRY and CDR2 SYGVKD.

The V call is TRBV5-1, the J call TRBJ2-3; D call uncertain. Germline-derived CDR1 and CDR2 are SGHRS and YFSETQ. The CDR3 consists of 13 residues. V was trimmed by 4 bases and J by 6 bases, leaving 12 bases between them. CDR3 in DNA: TGCGCCAGCAGCCCCCCTCGTCCGGATACGCAGTATTTT. It translates to CASSPPRPDTQYF.

Only a few counts were recorded for this clone. The gene calls are TRBV6-6 and TRBJ2-7, with 15 bases identical to TRBD2. With 4 bases clipped from V and 7 bases from J, the junction kept 2 bases outside the gene matches. Germline loops: CDR1 MNHNY, CDR2 SVGAGI (reference sequence). This CDR3 comprises 14 residues. The CDR3 bases are TGTGCCAGCAGTTCGGGGACTAGCGGGAGGGAGCAGTACTTC. It encodes CASSSGTSGREQYF.

The rearrangement uses TRBV28 and TRBJ1-3; a weak D match, TRBD1 (5 bases). V lost 8 bases and J lost 7, with 15 bases in between. Germline lookup yields CDR1 MDHEN and CDR2 SYDVKM. The CDR3 totals 13 residues. The CDR3 here is CASFLRAGNTIYF. CDR3 nucleotides: TGTGCCAGCTTTCTCAGGGCCGGGAACACCATATATTTT.

This rearrangement joins TRBV2 to TRBJ1-2; D perhaps matches TRBD1 (5 bases). The CDR3 extends over 12 amino acids. CDR1 is SNHLY, CDR2 FYNNEI, per germline. The CDR3 region has the DNA TGTGTCGTTACGGAGGGGCCGGTTGGCTACACCTTC. Protein sequence: CVVTEGPVGYTF. Filled out from reference TRBV2 and TRBJ1-2, the complete variable domain reads EPEVTQTPSHQVTQMGQEVILRCVPISNHLYFYWYRQILGQKVEFLVSFYNNEISEKSEIFDDQFSVERPDGSNFTLKIRSTKLEDSAMYFCVVTEGPVGYTFGSGTRLTVV.

This chain links TRBV28 with TRBJ2-7; 8 bases match TRBD1. Trimming at V came to 3 bases and at J to 4 bases, leaving 5 bases not matched to a gene. The CDR3 loop spans 14 amino acids. Germline V gene data show CDR1 as MDHEN and CDR2 as SYDVKM. CDR3 in DNA: TGTGCCAGCAGTTTGGGCAGGGGGCGTTACGAGCAGTACTTC. Residues: CASSLGRGRYEQYF.

The chain uses TRBV5-1 and TRBJ2-3; 10 bases are a match to TRBD2. V gave up 2 bases and J gave up 2 bases; unmatched junction bases: 2. Germline CDR1 SGHRS, CDR2 YFSETQ. This CDR3 region has 15 residues. Here the CDR3 DNA reads TGCGCCAGCAGCTTCCTAGCGGGGGCCACAGATACGCAGTATTTT. It is translated as CASSFLAGATDTQYF.